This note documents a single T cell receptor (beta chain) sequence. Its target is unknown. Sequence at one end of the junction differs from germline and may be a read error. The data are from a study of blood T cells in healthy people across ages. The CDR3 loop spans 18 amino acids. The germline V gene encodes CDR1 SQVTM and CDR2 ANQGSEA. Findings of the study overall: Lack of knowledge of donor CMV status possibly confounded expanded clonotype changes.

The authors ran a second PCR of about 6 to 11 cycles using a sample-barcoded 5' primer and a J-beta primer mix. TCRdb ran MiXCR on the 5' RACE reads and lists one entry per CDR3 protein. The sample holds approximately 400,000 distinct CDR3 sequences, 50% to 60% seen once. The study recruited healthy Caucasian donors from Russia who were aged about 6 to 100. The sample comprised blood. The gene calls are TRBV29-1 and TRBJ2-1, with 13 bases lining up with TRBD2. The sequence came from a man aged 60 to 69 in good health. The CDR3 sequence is CSVEGRSTSGGAYNKQFF. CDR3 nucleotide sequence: TGCAGCGTTGAAGGCCGATCAACTAGCGGGGGGGCATACAATAAGCAGTTCTTC.